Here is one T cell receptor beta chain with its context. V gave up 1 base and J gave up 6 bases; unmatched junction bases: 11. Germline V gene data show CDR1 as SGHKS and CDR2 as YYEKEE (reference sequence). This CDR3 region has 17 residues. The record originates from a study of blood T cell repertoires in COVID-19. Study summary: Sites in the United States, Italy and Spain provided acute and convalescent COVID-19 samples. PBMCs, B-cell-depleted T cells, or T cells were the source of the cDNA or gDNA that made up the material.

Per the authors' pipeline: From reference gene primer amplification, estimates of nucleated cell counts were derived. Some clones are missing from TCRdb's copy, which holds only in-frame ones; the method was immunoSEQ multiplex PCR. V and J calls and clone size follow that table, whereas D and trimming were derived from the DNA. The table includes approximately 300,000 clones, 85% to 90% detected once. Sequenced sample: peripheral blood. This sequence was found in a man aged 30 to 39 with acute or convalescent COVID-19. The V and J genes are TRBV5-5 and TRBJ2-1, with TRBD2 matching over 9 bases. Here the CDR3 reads CASSLLSAGGIGNEQFF. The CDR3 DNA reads TGTGCCAGCAGCTTGTTATCAGCGGGGGGCATTGGCAATGAGCAGTTCTTC.